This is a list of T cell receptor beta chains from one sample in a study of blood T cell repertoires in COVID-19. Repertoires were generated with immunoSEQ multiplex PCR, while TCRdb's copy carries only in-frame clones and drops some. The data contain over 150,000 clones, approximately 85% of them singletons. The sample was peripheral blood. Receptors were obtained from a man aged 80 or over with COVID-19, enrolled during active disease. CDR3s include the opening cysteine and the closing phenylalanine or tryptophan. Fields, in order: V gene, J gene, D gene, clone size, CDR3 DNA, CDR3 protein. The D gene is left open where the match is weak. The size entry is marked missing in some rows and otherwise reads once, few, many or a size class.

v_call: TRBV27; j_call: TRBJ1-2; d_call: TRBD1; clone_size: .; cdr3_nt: TGTGCCAGCAGCTCTACAGGGGGCGACTATGGCTACACCTTC; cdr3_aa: CASSSTGGDYGYTF
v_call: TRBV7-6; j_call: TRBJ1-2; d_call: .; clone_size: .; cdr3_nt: TGTGCCAGCAGCCAAACCCTGAATATAGACAGCAGAAGTGATGGCTACACCTTC; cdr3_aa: CASSQTLNIDSRSDGYTF
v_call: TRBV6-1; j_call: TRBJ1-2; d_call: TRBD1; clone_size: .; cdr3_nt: TGTGCCAGCAGTGAGGTAGCGGGACAGGGTGAATATGGCTACACCTTC; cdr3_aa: CASSEVAGQGEYGYTF
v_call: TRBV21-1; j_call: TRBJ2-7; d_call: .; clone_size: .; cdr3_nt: TGTGCCAGCAGCAATTCCGGGACTAGCGGGGCCAGGCAGTACTTC; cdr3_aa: CASSNSGTSGARQYF
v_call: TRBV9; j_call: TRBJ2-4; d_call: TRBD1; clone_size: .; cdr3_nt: TGTGCCAGCAGCGACCGGACAGGGGTTTCGGGGATTCAGTACTTC; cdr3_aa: CASSDRTGVSGIQYF
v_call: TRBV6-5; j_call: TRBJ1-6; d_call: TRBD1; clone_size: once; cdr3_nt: TGTGCCAGCAGTCTATGGACAGGGAGGAATTCACCCCTCCACTTT; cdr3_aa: CASSLWTGRNSPLHF
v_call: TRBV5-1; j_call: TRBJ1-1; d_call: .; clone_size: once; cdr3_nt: TGCGCCAGCATGGTCACGGGGGAATTCGCTGAAGCTTTCTTT; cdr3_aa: CASMVTGEFAEAFF
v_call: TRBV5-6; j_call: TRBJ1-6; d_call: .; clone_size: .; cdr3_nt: TGTGCCAGCAGCTTGTTTGGGGGGAGTGTGCCCTATAATTCACCCCTCCACTTT; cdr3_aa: CASSLFGGSVPYNSPLHF
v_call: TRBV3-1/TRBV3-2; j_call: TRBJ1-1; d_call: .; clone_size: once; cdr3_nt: TGTGCCAGCAGCCAACTGGGGGCTACTGAAGCTTTCTTT; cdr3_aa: CASSQLGATEAFF
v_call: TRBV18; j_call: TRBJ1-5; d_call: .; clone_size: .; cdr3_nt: TGTGCCAGCTCATCGTACCGGGAAAATAGCAATCAGCCCCAGCATTTT; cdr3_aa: CASSSYRENSNQPQHF
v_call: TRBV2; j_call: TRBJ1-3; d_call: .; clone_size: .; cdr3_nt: TGTGCCAGCAGTCAACAGGGATTCTCTGGAAACACCATATATTTT; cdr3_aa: CASSQQGFSGNTIYF
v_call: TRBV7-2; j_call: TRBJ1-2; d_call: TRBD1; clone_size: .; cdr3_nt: TGTGCCAGCAGTTCGACAGGGTTGGGCTATGGCTACACCTTC; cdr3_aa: CASSSTGLGYGYTF
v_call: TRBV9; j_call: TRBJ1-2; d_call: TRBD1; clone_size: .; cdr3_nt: TGTGCCAGCAGCCCAAGCCTGACCGGGACAGGGCTTCCTAACTATGGCTACACCTTC; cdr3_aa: CASSPSLTGTGLPNYGYTF
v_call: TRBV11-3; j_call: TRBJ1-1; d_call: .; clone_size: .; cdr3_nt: TGTGCCAGCGGCCATACAGGAGGGCAGAACACTGAAGCTTTCTTT; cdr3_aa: CASGHTGGQNTEAFF
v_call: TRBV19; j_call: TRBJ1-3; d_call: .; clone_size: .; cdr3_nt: TGTGCCAGCACCCAAGGAGGCGTCAATGGAAACACCATATATTTT; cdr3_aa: CASTQGGVNGNTIYF